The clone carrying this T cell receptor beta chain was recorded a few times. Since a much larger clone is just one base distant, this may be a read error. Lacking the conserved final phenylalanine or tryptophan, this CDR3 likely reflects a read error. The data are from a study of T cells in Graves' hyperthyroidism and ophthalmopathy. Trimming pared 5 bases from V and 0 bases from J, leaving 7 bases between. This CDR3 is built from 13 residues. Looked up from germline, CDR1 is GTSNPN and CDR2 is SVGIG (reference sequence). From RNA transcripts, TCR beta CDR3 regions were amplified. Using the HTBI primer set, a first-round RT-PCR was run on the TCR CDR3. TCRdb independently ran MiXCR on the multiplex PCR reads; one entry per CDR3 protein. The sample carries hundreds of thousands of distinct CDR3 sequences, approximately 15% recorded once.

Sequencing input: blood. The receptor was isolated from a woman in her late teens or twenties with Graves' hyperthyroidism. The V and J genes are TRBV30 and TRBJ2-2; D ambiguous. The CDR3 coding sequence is TGTGCCTGGGTATTCGCGAACACCGGGGAGCTGTTTTTA. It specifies CAWVFANTGELFL.